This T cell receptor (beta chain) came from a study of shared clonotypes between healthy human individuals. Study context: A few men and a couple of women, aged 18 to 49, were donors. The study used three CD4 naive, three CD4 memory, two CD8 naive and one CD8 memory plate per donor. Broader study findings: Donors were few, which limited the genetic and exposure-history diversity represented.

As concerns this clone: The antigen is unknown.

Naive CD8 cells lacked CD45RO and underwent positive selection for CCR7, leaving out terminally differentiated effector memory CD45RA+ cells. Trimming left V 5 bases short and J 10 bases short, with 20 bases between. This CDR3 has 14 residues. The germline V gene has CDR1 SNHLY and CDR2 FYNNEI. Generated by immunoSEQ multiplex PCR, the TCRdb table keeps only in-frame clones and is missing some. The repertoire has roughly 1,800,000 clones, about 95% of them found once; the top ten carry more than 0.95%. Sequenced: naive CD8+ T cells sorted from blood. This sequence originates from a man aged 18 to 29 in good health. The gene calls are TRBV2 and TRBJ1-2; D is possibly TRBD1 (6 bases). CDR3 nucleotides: TGTGCCAGCAGTAAATATGTTAGGGACAAAGACTACACCTTC. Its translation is CASSKYVRDKDYTF.